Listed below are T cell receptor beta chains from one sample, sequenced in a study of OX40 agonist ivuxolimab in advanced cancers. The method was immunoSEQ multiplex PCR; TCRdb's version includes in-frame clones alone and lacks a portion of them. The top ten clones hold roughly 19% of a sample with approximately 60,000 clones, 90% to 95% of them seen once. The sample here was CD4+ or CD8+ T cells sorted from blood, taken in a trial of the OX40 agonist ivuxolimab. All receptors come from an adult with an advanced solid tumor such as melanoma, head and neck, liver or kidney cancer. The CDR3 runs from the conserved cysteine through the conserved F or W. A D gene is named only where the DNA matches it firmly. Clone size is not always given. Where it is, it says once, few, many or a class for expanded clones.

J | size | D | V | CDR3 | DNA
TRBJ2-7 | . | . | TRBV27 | CASSVPAGEQYF | TGTGCCAGCAGTGTGCCTGCTGGCGAGCAGTACTTC
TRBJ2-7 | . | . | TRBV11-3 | CASSWGGQRYEQYF | TGTGCCAGCAGCTGGGGCGGACAGAGGTACGAGCAGTACTTC
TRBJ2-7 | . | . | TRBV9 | CASSTDGSSYEQYF | TGTGCCAGCAGTACGGACGGAAGCTCCTACGAGCAGTACTTC
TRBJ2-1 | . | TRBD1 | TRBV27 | CASSFRDSYNEQFF | TGTGCCAGCAGTTTCCGGGACAGCTACAATGAGCAGTTCTTC
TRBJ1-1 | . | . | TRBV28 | CASTPGGTNTEAFF | TGTGCCAGCACCCCAGGCGGGACGAACACTGAAGCTTTCTTT
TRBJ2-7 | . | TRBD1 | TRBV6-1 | CASSEWDSVSYEQYF | TGTGCCAGCAGTGAATGGGACAGTGTGTCCTACGAGCAGTACTTC
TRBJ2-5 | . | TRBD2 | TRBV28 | CASSPGTTYQETQYF | TGTGCCAGCAGTCCCGGGACTACGTACCAAGAGACCCAGTACTTC
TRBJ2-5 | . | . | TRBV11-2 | CASSLRAGRGETQYF | TGTGCCAGCAGCTTGAGGGCAGGGCGGGGAGAGACCCAGTACTTC
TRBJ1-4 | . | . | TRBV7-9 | CASSSGANEKLFF | TGTGCCAGCAGCTCCGGGGCTAATGAAAAACTGTTTTTT
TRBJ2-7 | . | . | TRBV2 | CASSEYTSYEQYF | TGTGCCAGCAGTGAATATACCTCCTACGAGCAGTACTTC
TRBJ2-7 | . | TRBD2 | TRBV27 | CASRLAGEVYEQYF | TGTGCCAGCAGGCTAGCGGGAGAGGTCTACGAGCAGTACTTC
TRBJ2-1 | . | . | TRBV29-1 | CSVDLQGLYNEQFF | TGCAGCGTTGATTTACAGGGTCTGTACAATGAGCAGTTCTTC
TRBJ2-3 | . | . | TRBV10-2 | CASSEGDTQYF | TGCGCCAGCAGTGAGGGGGATACGCAGTATTTT
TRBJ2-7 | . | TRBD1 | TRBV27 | CASSQHAGGSSYEQYF | TGTGCCAGCAGTCAACATGCAGGGGGCTCGTCCTACGAGCAGTACTTC
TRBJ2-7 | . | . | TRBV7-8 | CASSSANHYEQYF | TGTGCCAGCAGCTCAGCCAACCACTACGAGCAGTACTTC
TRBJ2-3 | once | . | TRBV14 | CASSQIAGPAFTDTQYF | TGTGCCAGCAGCCAGATCGCGGGACCAGCGTTCACAGATACGCAGTATTTT
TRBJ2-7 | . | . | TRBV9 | CASSARELTSYEQYF | TGTGCCAGCAGCGCCAGGGAGCTAACTTCCTACGAGCAGTACTTC
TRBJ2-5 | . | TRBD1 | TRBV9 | CASSAGTGGWETQYF | TGTGCCAGCAGCGCCGGGACAGGGGGCTGGGAGACCCAGTACTTC
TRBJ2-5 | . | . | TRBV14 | CASSQISGIETQYF | TGTGCCAGCAGCCAGATTAGTGGGATCGAGACCCAGTACTTC
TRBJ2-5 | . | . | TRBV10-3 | CAISESGTDLETQYF | TGTGCCATCAGTGAGTCGGGGACTGATCTAGAGACCCAGTACTTC
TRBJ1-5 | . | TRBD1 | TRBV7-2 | CASTQTGYDSNQPQHF | TGTGCCAGCACCCAGACAGGGTACGATAGCAATCAGCCCCAGCATTTT
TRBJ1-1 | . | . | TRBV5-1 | CASSLSSAANTEAFF | TGCGCCAGCAGCTTGTCTTCAGCCGCGAACACTGAAGCTTTCTTT
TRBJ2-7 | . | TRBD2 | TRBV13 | CASSHPSSGASEQYF | TGTGCCAGCAGCCACCCATCTAGCGGGGCCTCCGAGCAGTACTTC
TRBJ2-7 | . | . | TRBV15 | CATSRGQRAYEQYF | TGTGCCACCAGCAGAGGACAGAGGGCTTACGAGCAGTACTTC
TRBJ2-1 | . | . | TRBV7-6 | CASSPLLLGGVVNEQFF | TGTGCCAGCAGCCCACTACTCCTGGGGGGAGTTGTCAATGAGCAGTTCTTC
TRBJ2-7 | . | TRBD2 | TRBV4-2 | CATGGPSGPHPYEQYF | TGTGCCACCGGAGGGCCTAGCGGGCCTCATCCCTACGAGCAGTACTTC
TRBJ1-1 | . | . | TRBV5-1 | CASSLAIGGNTEAFF | TGCGCCAGCAGCTTGGCCATAGGGGGGAACACTGAAGCTTTCTTT
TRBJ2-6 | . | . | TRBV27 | CASSFRAGIGSGANVLTF | TGTGCCAGCAGTTTCCGGGCAGGGATAGGCTCTGGGGCCAACGTCCTGACTTTC
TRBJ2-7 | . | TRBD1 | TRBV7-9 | CASSLTGPSYEQYF | TGTGCCAGCAGTTTGACAGGGCCGTCCTACGAGCAGTACTTC